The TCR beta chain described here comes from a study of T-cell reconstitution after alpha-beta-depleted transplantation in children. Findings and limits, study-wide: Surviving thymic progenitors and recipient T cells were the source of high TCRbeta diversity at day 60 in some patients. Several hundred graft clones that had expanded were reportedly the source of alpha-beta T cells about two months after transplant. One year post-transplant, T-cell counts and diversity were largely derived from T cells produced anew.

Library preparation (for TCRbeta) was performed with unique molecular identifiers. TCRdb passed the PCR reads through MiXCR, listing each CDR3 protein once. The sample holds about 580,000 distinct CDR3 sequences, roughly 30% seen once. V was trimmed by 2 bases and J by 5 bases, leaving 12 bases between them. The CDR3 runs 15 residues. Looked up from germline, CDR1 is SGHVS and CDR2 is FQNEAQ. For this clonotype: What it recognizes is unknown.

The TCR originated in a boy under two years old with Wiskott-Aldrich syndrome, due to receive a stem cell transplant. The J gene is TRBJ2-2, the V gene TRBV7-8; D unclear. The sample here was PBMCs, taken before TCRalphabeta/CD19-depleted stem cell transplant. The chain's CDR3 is CASSLNRLGTGELFF. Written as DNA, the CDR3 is TGTGCCAGCAGCTTAAACAGACTTGGGACCGGGGAGCTGTTTTTT.